This T cell receptor beta chain stems from a study of a mutant IDH1 vaccine in newly diagnosed glioma. Here immunoSEQ multiplex PCR was the method, and the copy in TCRdb shows in-frame clones only, minus some. The top ten clones hold 7% to 9% of a sample with around 88,000 clones, roughly 77% of them seen once. Concerning this clone: Its antigen is as yet unknown.

Time point specified: baseline, week 1 (first vaccination visit). The treatment here: pre-vaccination baseline after standard-of-care therapy. J gave up 5 bases and V 4 bases, and 10 bases lay outside the gene matches. The CDR3 runs to 16 residues. The germline CDR1 and CDR2 sequences are SGHDT and YYEEEE. Study-wide points: Apparently unrelated to pseudoprogression were changes in the top peripheral T cell clonotypes.

The chain combines TRBV5-6 with TRBJ2-3, with 10 bases that match TRBD2. This material consisted of PBMCs, taken from a glioma patient treated with radiotherapy, temozolomide or both. This TCR came from a man in his forties with glioma. CDR3 nucleotides: TGTGCCAGCAGCCCCCAGCGGGAGGGCCGGATAGATACGCAGTATTTT. Its protein is CASSPQREGRIDTQYF.